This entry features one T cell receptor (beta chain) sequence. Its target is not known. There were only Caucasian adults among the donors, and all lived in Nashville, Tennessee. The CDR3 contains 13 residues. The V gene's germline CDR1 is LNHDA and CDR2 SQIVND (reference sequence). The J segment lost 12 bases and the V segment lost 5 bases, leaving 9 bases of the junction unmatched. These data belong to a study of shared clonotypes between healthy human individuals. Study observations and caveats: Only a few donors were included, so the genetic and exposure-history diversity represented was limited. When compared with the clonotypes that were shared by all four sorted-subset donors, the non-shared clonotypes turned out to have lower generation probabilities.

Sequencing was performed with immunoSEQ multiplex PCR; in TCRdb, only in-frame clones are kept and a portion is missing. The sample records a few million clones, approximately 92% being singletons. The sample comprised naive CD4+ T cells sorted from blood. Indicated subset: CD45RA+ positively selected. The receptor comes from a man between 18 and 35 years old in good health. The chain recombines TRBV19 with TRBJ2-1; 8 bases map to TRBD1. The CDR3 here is CASSAQGAIVQFF. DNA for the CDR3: TGTGCCAGTAGTGCCCAGGGGGCTATTGTGCAGTTCTTC. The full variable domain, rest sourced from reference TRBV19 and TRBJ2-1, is DGGITQSPKYLFRKEGQNVTLSCEQNLNHDAMYWYRQDPGQGLRLIYYSQIVNDFQKGDIAEGYSVSREKKESFPLTVTSAQKNPTAFYLCASSAQGAIVQFFGPGTRLTVL.